The 10 T cell receptor beta chains listed next were all sequenced from one sample in a study of blood T cell repertoires in COVID-19. Some clones are missing from TCRdb's copy, which holds only in-frame ones; the method was immunoSEQ multiplex PCR. The sample includes about 220,000 clones, 85% to 90% of them seen just once. Sequencing input: PBMCs or T cells enriched from blood (not recorded which). These receptors originate from a woman aged 18-29 years in a cohort exposed to, infected with or recovered from COVID-19 (not recorded which).

CDR3 nucleotides: TGTGCCTGGAGTAGGGGACTAGCGGGAGTAGATACGCAGTATTTT. This gives the protein CAWSRGLAGVDTQYF. V and J are TRBV30 and TRBJ2-3; 14 positions agree with TRBD2. The CDR3 has 15 residues. Germline V gives CDR1 GTSNPN, CDR2 SVGIG (reference sequence). V lost 2 bases to trimming and J lost 5 bases; unmatched junction nucleotides: 3.

This chain joins TRBV2 and TRBJ1-2; 9 nucleotides align to TRBD1. This CDR3 is built from 15 residues. V lost 5 bases, J lost 0 bases, and 4 bases stayed unmatched. Germline CDR1 and CDR2: SNHLY and FYNNEI. The CDR3 coding sequence is TGTGCCAGCAGTAGACAGGGGGGGGCTAACTATGGCTACACCTTC. Translating gives CASSRQGGANYGYTF.

The rearrangement uses TRBV19 and TRBJ2-5; 8 bases are shared with TRBD2. Trimming at V came to 6 bases and at J to 4 bases, leaving 7 bases not matched to a gene. Looked up from germline, CDR1 is LNHDA and CDR2 is SQIVND (reference sequence). The CDR3 contains 14 residues. DNA of the CDR3: TGTGCCAGTAGCCTTAGCGGGGTGGGAGAGACCCAGTACTTC. It translates to CASSLSGVGETQYF. The full variable domain, in which reference TRBV19 and TRBJ2-5 provide the parts outside the CDR3, is DGGITQSPKYLFRKEGQNVTLSCEQNLNHDAMYWYRQDPGQGLRLIYYSQIVNDFQKGDIAEGYSVSREKKESFPLTVTSAQKNPTAFYLCASSLSGVGETQYFGPGTRLLVL.

CDR3 loop: CASTRQGGQPQHF. CDR3 sequence (DNA): TGCGCCAGCACAAGACAGGGCGGACAGCCCCAGCATTTT. The rearrangement links TRBV10-2 to TRBJ1-5; 7 bases fit TRBD1. CDR1 is WSHSY, CDR2 SAAADI, per germline. The length of the CDR3 is 13 residues. V lost 7 bases, J lost 7 bases, and 7 bases stayed unmatched.

This chain uses TRBV24-1 with TRBJ1-1; D perhaps matches TRBD1 (6 bases). The germline V and J ends were trimmed by 6 bases and 1 base, with 14 bases remaining between them. CDR1 is KGHDR and CDR2 is SFDVKD in the germline V gene. The CDR3 runs to 15 residues. As DNA, the CDR3 is TGTGCCACCAGTTTTGCAGGGGCGAGGAACACTGAAGCTTTCTTT. Residues: CATSFAGARNTEAFF.

This clone was detected a few times. The rearrangement joins TRBV30 to TRBJ1-2; possibly TRBD1 for D (5 bases). Per the germline V gene, CDR1 is GTSNPN and CDR2 is SVGIG (reference sequence). The CDR3 is 11 residues long. The V end lost 2 bases, the J end lost 6 bases, and 7 bases lay between the germline ends. The CDR3 DNA is TGTGCCTGGAGTTCGGGGGATGGCTACACCTTC. Protein sequence: CAWSSGDGYTF.

A few counts support this clone. The chain joins TRBV27 to TRBJ1-4, with TRBD1 matching over 9 bases. CDR3 length: 16 amino acids. The germline V gene has CDR1 MNHEY and CDR2 SMNVEV (reference sequence). J lost 7 bases, V lost 3 bases, and 9 bases had no gene match. This chain's CDR3 is CASSLAPGTGIEKLFF. DNA of the CDR3: TGTGCCAGCAGTTTGGCACCCGGGACAGGGATTGAAAAACTGTTTTTT. Variable domain in full (rest from reference TRBV27 and TRBJ1-4): EAQVTQNPRYLITVTGKKLTVTCSQNMNHEYMSWYRQDPGLGLRQIYYSMNVEVTDKGDVPEGYKVSRKEKRNFPLILESPSPNQTSLYFCASSLAPGTGIEKLFFGSGTQLSVL.

The V gene is TRBV5-4, the J gene TRBJ2-1, with a weak D call TRBD2 (6 bases). The CDR3 consists of 14 residues. The V gene's germline CDR1 is SGHNT and CDR2 YYREEE (reference sequence). The ends were cut back, 0 bases at V and 6 bases at J, with 10 bases in the middle. This chain's CDR3 is CASSLDRRANEQFF. Here the CDR3 DNA reads TGTGCCAGCAGCTTGGATCGGAGGGCCAATGAGCAGTTCTTC.

The J gene is TRBJ1-1, the V gene TRBV6-5, with D tentatively TRBD1 (6 bases). Germline V gene sequence: CDR1 MNHEY, CDR2 SVGAGI. There are 13 residues in the CDR3. Trimming took off 6 bases at V and 6 bases at J, with 14 bases between the two ends. DNA of the CDR3: TGTGCCAGCAGATTACAGGGCATCGCTGAAGCTTTCTTT. The encoded protein is CASRLQGIAEAFF.

This clone was observed once. The chain carries TRBV11-3 and TRBJ1-2; 7 bases are shared with TRBD1. The V and J ends lost 4 bases and 0 bases, in that order; junction bases with no gene match: 5. Germline CDR1 is SGHNT and CDR2 is YENEEA. The CDR3 has 15 amino acids. The CDR3 reads CASSSDRKANYGYTF. CDR3 bases: TGTGCCAGCAGCTCGGACAGGAAAGCTAACTATGGCTACACCTTC.